This passage covers 25 T cell receptor beta chains from one sample sequenced in a study of monozygotic twins with inflammatory bowel disease. After re-calling the 5' RACE reads, TCRdb lists one entry per CDR3 protein, DNA absent. Here the sample table reports over 100,000 distinct CDR3 sequences. The sample taken for sequencing was blood. All receptors derive from a human donor with ulcerative colitis or Crohn's disease, or a healthy co-twin of an affected twin (not recorded which).

This sequence joins TRBV7-9 and TRBJ2-7; the TCRdb D gene call, TRBD2, has no DNA to confirm it. CDR1 SEHNR and CDR2 FQNEAQ come from the germline V gene (reference sequence). This CDR3 comprises 17 residues. This chain's CDR3 is CASSLAGELAGFYEQYF.

The rearrangement joins TRBV2 to TRBJ2-7. This CDR3 is 15 amino acids long. In germline, CDR1 is SNHLY, CDR2 FYNNEI. The CDR3 region is CASSEERITTYEQYF.

J is TRBJ2-4 and V is TRBV28. The length of the CDR3 is 14 residues. Germline V gives CDR1 MDHEN, CDR2 SYDVKM. The CDR3 reads CASSLAGSGNMQYF. Drawing the rest from reference TRBV28 and TRBJ2-4, the complete variable domain is DVKVTQSSRYLVKRTGEKVFLECVQDMDHENMFWYRQDPGLGLRLIYFSYDVKMKEKGDIPEGYSVSREKKERFSLILESASTNQTSMYLCASSLAGSGNMQYFGAGTRLSVL.

The rearrangement links TRBV7-9 to TRBJ2-7; TCRdb calls TRBD1, which cannot be checked without DNA. Per germline, CDR1 SEHNR and CDR2 FQNEAQ (reference sequence). The CDR3 is 15 residues long. The CDR3 spells CASSSPRTGSHEQYF.

J is TRBJ2-3 and V is TRBV6-2 or TRBV6-3; TCRdb returns TRBD2, unconfirmable since there is no DNA. The CDR3 spans 13 residues. The germline V gene encodes CDR1 MNHEY and CDR2 SVGEGT. The CDR3 region is CASSSVLALTQYF.

The V and J genes are TRBV4-2 and TRBJ2-1; there is no DNA to check the TCRdb D call of TRBD2. CDR3 length equals 16 residues. Germline V gene sequence: CDR1 LGHNA, CDR2 YNFKEQ. The CDR3 sequence: CASSQDPAGGYNEQFF.

The gene calls are TRBV11-2 and TRBJ2-2. The germline CDR1 and CDR2 sequences are SGHAT and FQNNGV. The CDR3 is 18 residues long. CDR3 sequence reads: CASTKEPRVGRGTGELFF.

This chain links TRBV5-4 with TRBJ2-2; TCRdb reports TRBD2, a call that lacks DNA to check it against. The CDR3 sequence is 16 residues long. The germline CDR1 and CDR2 sequences are SGHNT and YYREEE (reference sequence). The CDR3 sequence is CASSLGLGWNTGELFF. The whole variable domain, remainder taken from reference TRBV5-4 and TRBJ2-2, is ETGVTQSPTHLIKTRGQQVTLRCSSQSGHNTVSWYQQALGQGPQFIFQYYREEENGRGNFPPRFSGLQFPNYSSELNVNALELDDSALYLCASSLGLGWNTGELFFGEGSRLTVL.

The chain links TRBV5-1 to TRBJ2-3; the TCRdb D gene call, TRBD2, has no DNA to confirm it. Germline CDR1 and CDR2: SGHRS and YFSETQ. This CDR3 comprises 16 residues. CDR3 loop: CASSIRQGGRTDTQYF.

The V gene is TRBV6-2 or TRBV6-3, the J gene TRBJ1-5. Looked up from germline, CDR1 is MNHEY and CDR2 is SVGEGT. CDR3 size: 13 residues. The CDR3 sequence is CASSYDYNQPQHF.

J is TRBJ2-1 and V is TRBV29-1; TCRdb's assignment of TRBD1 cannot be checked, as there is no DNA. Germline CDR1 SQVTM, CDR2 ANQGSEA. The CDR3 extends over 15 amino acids. CDR3 region: CSVEKERGKYGEQFF.

This chain uses TRBV4-3 with TRBJ2-1; TCRdb's assignment of TRBD2 cannot be checked, as there is no DNA. The germline V gene has CDR1 LGHNA and CDR2 YSLEER. CDR3 length equals 20 residues. Here the CDR3 reads CASSQDWSRGLADSYNEQFF.

This rearrangement joins TRBV7-9 to TRBJ2-7; the TCRdb D gene call, TRBD2, has no DNA to confirm it. The CDR3 consists of 14 residues. Germline V gene sequence: CDR1 SEHNR, CDR2 FQNEAQ (reference sequence). CDR3 region: CASSLEGLIYEQYF. The variable domain in full, with the rest retrieved from reference TRBV7-9 and TRBJ2-7, is DTGVSQNPRHKITKRGQNVTFRCDPISEHNRLYWYRQTLGQGPEFLTYFQNEAQLEKSRLLSDRFSAERPKGSFSTLEIQRTEQGDSAMYLCASSLEGLIYEQYFGPGTRLTVT.

The V gene is TRBV13, the J gene TRBJ1-2. CDR3 size: 17 residues. The V gene's germline CDR1 is PRHDT and CDR2 FYEKMQ (reference sequence). The CDR3 spells CASSQEDGPIFNYGYTF.

The chain carries TRBV5-4 and TRBJ2-1; the TCRdb D gene call, TRBD2, has no DNA to confirm it. CDR3 length: 15 residues. Germline CDR1 SGHNT, CDR2 YYREEE (reference sequence). This chain's CDR3 is CASSLTSGRRGEQFF.

The CDR3 protein is CSARDSGQEKLFF. The chain links TRBV20-1 to TRBJ1-4; TCRdb's assignment of TRBD1 cannot be checked, as there is no DNA. The CDR3 has 13 amino acids. Germline V gene data show CDR1 as DFQATT and CDR2 as SNEGSKA (reference sequence).

The V call is TRBV3-1, the J call TRBJ2-3; the D call of TRBD1 rests on TCRdb alone, since no DNA is present to check it. The CDR3 spans 14 residues. Looked up from germline, CDR1 is LGHDT and CDR2 is YNNKEL (reference sequence). The CDR3 here is CASSQVPRTGQQYF.

The J gene is TRBJ2-1, the V gene TRBV28. From germline, CDR1 is MDHEN and CDR2 SYDVKM. There are 13 residues in the CDR3. This chain's CDR3 is CASSTTGRNEQFF.

The J gene is TRBJ2-3, the V gene TRBV24-1; TCRdb designates TRBD2, a call that cannot be tested without DNA. The CDR3 consists of 15 residues. CDR1 and CDR2 (germline): KGHDR, SFDVKD. CDR3: CATGAREGSTDTQYF.

The rearrangement joins TRBV5-1 to TRBJ2-1; TCRdb proposes TRBD2, but this gene call is untestable without DNA. Per germline, CDR1 SGHRS and CDR2 YFSETQ. This CDR3 is built from 16 residues. CDR3 sequence: CASSLVASGRADEQFF.

This rearrangement joins TRBV4-2 to TRBJ2-1; there is no DNA to check the TCRdb D call of TRBD2. Germline lookup yields CDR1 LGHNA and CDR2 YNFKEQ. The CDR3 loop spans 14 amino acids. The CDR3 reads CASSFGLAGGEQFF.

This CDR3 is CASSARGGNTEAFF. The chain has TRBV11-2 and TRBJ1-1; lacking DNA, the TRBD1 call made by TCRdb goes unchecked. The CDR3 contains 14 residues. Germline CDR1 and CDR2: SGHAT and FQNNGV.

The rearrangement joins TRBV7-9 to TRBJ2-5. Germline CDR1 and CDR2: SEHNR and FQNEAQ (reference sequence). CDR3 size: 15 residues. This CDR3 reads CASSLRLTIQETQYF.

This chain joins TRBV5-1 and TRBJ1-1; lacking DNA, the TRBD1 call made by TCRdb goes unchecked. The CDR3 sequence is 13 residues long. CDR1 SGHRS and CDR2 YFSETQ come from the germline V gene. The CDR3 sequence is CASSSTASTEAFF.

The CDR3 reads CASSFDEKLFF. This chain connects TRBV12-3 or TRBV12-4 to TRBJ1-4. This CDR3 comprises 11 residues.